The entry below describes one T cell receptor beta chain. Authors' processing steps: Reference gene primer amplification gave estimated nucleated cell counts. Generated by immunoSEQ multiplex PCR, the TCRdb table keeps only in-frame clones and is missing some. The V and J calls and clone size come from that table; D and trimming were worked out from the DNA. The sample holds about 140,000 clones, approximately 84% seen once. CDR1 and CDR2 from the germline V gene are MNHNS and SASEGT. Unmatched junction bases numbered 0, after V lost 3 bases and J lost 0 bases. The CDR3 is made up of 15 amino acids. The record originates from a study of blood T cell repertoires in COVID-19. Assignment of participants to cohorts was predicated upon participant-reported clinical history.

This sequence was found in a woman in her forties or fifties with acute COVID-19. The chain has TRBV6-1 and TRBJ2-1; 9 bases are shared with TRBD2. The material sequenced was PBMCs or T cells enriched from blood (not recorded which). The CDR3 loop is CASSEREGSYNEQFF. The CDR3 nucleotides are TGTGCCAGCAGTGAGCGGGAGGGCTCCTACAATGAGCAGTTCTTC.